A single sample gave rise to the 10 T cell receptor beta chains below, sequenced in a study of blood T cell repertoires in COVID-19. The assay was immunoSEQ multiplex PCR, and TCRdb's table has in-frame clones only and misses some. The table includes about 240,000 clones, around 83% detected once. Sequencing was carried out using peripheral blood. The receptors were sampled from a woman between 55 and 75 years old with active or convalescent COVID-19.

The chain combines TRBV5-1 with TRBJ1-1; D remains unclear. V was pared by 1 base and J by 0 bases, with 7 bases between. The CDR3 contains 14 residues. Germline lookup yields CDR1 SGHRS and CDR2 YFSETQ. The CDR3, as DNA: TGCGCCAGCAGCTTGCAGGCCATGAACACTGAAGCTTTCTTT. Translating it yields CASSLQAMNTEAFF.

A single count supports this clone. The chain carries TRBV30 and TRBJ1-5, with no clear D. This CDR3 region has 13 residues. The germline V and J ends were trimmed by 3 bases and 6 bases, with 12 bases remaining between them. Germline-derived CDR1 and CDR2 are GTSNPN and SVGIG (reference sequence). The CDR3 DNA is TGTGCCTGGAGCCAACAAATTGGTCAGCCCCAGCATTTT. As protein: CAWSQQIGQPQHF.

The chain couples TRBV28 to TRBJ1-6; D uncertain. V gave up 3 bases and J gave up 6 bases, with 12 bases separating them. CDR3 length equals 15 residues. Per the germline V gene, CDR1 is MDHEN and CDR2 is SYDVKM. The DNA for the CDR3 is TGTGCCAGCAGTTTCCCAGCGGGGAGTAATTCACCCCTCCACTTT. Translated, it gives CASSFPAGSNSPLHF.

The rearrangement uses TRBV7-8 and TRBJ2-1; D may be TRBD1 (5 bases). Trimming cost V 8 bases and J 8 bases, with 10 bases left between them. Germline V CDR1 and CDR2: SGHVS, FQNEAQ. CDR3 length equals 11 residues. The CDR3 sequence is CASGALDEQFF. In DNA, the CDR3 is TGTGCCAGCGGGGCTCTGGATGAGCAGTTCTTC.

This rearrangement joins TRBV6-5 to TRBJ1-2; 9 bases fit TRBD1. The CDR3 sequence is 14 residues long. The J segment lost 9 bases and the V segment lost 4 bases, leaving 9 bases of the junction unmatched. Per the germline V gene, CDR1 is MNHEY and CDR2 is SVGAGI. The CDR3 is CASSSRTGEKSYTF. DNA for the CDR3: TGTGCCAGCAGTTCCAGGACAGGGGAAAAGAGCTACACCTTC.

In this sample, this clone turned up once. V is TRBV6-5 and J is TRBJ2-1; D uncertain. This CDR3 spans 15 amino acids. CDR1 and CDR2 (germline): MNHEY, SVGAGI. The V end lost 0 bases, the J end lost 8 bases, and 14 bases lay between the germline ends. This CDR3 reads CASSYSVIGGYEQFF. The DNA for the CDR3 is TGTGCCAGCAGTTACTCGGTCATCGGTGGTTATGAGCAGTTCTTC.

This clone was found once. The J gene is TRBJ1-2, the V gene TRBV7-9, with 8 bases identical to TRBD1. V lost 1 base to trimming and J lost 1 base; unmatched junction nucleotides: 5. The CDR3 consists of 16 residues. CDR1 and CDR2 from the germline V gene are SEHNR and FQNEAQ (reference sequence). This CDR3 reads CASSLVSGQGNYGYTF. CDR3 nucleotide sequence: TGTGCCAGCAGCTTAGTCTCCGGACAGGGTAACTATGGCTACACCTTC.

V gene TRBV19 combines with J gene TRBJ1-4; D uncertain. This CDR3 has 14 residues. Germline V gene lookup returns CDR1 LNHDA and CDR2 SQIVND (reference sequence). V shed 1 base and J shed 6 bases, with 9 bases lying between them. The CDR3 DNA is TGTGCCAGTAGTATAGGAGGGCCCGATGAAAAACTGTTTTTT. This gives the protein CASSIGGPDEKLFF. The whole variable domain, filled in from reference TRBV19 and TRBJ1-4, reads DGGITQSPKYLFRKEGQNVTLSCEQNLNHDAMYWYRQDPGQGLRLIYYSQIVNDFQKGDIAEGYSVSREKKESFPLTVTSAQKNPTAFYLCASSIGGPDEKLFFGSGTQLSVL.

The chain joins TRBV6-5 to TRBJ2-1, with 9 bases fitting TRBD1. Germline trimming cut 8 bases from V and 5 bases from J; bases unmatched to any gene: 7. The CDR3 has 14 residues. Germline loops: CDR1 MNHEY, CDR2 SVGAGI. CDR3 DNA: TGTGCCAGCGGTCGGGACAGGGCGGACAATGAGCAGTTCTTC. As protein: CASGRDRADNEQFF.

This chain connects TRBV19 to TRBJ1-6, with 7 bases that match TRBD1. The germline gives CDR1 LNHDA, CDR2 SQIVND (reference sequence). The CDR3 contains 14 residues. J lost 8 bases, V lost 2 bases, and 3 bases had no gene match. CDR3 residues: CASSITGVDSPLHF. The CDR3 DNA reads TGTGCCAGTAGTATAACAGGGGTTGATTCACCCCTCCACTTT.